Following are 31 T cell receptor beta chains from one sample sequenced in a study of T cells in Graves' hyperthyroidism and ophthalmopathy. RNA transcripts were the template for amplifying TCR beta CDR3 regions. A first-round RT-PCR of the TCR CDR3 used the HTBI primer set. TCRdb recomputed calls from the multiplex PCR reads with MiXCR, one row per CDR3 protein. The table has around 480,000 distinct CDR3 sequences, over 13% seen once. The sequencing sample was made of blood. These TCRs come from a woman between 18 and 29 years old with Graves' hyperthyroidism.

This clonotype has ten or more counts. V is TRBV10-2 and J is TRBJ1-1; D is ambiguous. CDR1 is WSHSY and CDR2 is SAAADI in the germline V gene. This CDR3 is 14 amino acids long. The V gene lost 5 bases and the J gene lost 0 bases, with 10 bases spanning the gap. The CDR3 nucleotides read TGCGCCAGCAGTAACAGCAACATGAACACTGAAGCTTTCTTT. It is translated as CASSNSNMNTEAFF.

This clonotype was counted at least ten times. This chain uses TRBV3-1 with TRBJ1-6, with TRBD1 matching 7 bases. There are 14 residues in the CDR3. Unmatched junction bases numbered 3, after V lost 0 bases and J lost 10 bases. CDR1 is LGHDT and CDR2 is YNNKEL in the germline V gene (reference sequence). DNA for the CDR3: TGTGCCAGCAGCCAAGATAGGACAGGCTCACCCCTCCACTTT. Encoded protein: CASSQDRTGSPLHF.

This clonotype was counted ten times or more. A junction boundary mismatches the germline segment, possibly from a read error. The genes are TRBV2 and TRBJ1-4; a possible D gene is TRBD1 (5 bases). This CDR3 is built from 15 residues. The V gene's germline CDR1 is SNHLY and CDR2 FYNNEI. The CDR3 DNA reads TGTGCCAGCATGCGGGGGGTTGCAACTAATGAAAAACTGTGTTTT. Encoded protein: CASMRGVATNEKLCF.

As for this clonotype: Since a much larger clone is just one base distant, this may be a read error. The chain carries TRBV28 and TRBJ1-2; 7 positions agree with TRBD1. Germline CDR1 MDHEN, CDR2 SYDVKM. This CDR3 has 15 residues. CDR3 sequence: CASNTGELENCGYTF. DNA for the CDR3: TGTGCCAGCAACACAGGGGAATTGGAGAACTGTGGCTACACCTTC.

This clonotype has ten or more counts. This CDR3 reads CSADGREGSTDTQYF. The DNA for the CDR3 is TGCAGTGCGGATGGAAGGGAGGGTTCCACAGATACGCAGTATTTT. The chain couples TRBV20-1 to TRBJ2-3; 7 nucleotides line up with TRBD2. Germline values: CDR1 DFQATT, CDR2 SNEGSKA (reference sequence). The CDR3 contains 15 residues. The V gene end was trimmed by 6 bases and the J gene end by 2 bases; junction bases not matched to a gene: 11.

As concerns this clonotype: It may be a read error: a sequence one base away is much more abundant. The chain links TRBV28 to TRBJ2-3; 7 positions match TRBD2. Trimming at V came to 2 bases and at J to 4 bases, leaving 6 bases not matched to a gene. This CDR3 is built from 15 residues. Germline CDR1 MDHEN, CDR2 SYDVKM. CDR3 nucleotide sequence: TGTGCCAGCAGTTTAGGGCAGACTAGCCCAGATACGCAGTATTTT. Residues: CASSLGQTSPDTQYF.

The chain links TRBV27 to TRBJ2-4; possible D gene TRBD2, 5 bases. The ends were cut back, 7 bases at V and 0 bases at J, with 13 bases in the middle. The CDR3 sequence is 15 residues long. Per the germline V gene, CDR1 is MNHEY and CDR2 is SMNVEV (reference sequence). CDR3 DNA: TGTGCCAGCACCCACGGGGTGTTAGCCAAAAACATTCAGTACTTC. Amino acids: CASTHGVLAKNIQYF.

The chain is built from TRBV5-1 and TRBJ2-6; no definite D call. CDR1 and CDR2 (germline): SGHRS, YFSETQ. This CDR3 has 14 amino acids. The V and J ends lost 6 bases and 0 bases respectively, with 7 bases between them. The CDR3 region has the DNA TGCGCCAGCAACTACCGCTCTGGGGCCAACGTCCTGACTTTC. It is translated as CASNYRSGANVLTF.

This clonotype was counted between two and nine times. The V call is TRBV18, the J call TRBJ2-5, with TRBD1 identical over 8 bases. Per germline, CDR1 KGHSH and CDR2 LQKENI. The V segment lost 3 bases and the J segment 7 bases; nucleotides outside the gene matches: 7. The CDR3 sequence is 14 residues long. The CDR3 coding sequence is TGTGCCAGCTCACCTCGGACAGGGTCAGCGACCCAGTACTTC. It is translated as CASSPRTGSATQYF.

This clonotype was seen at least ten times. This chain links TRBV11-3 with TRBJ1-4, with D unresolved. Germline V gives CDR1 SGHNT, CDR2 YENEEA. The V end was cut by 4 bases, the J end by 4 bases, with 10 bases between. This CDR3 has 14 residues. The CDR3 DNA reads TGTGCCAGCAGCTCCGGACGGGGTAATGAAAAACTGTTTTTT. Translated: CASSSGRGNEKLFF. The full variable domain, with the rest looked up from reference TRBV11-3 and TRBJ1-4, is EAGVVQSPRYKIIEKKQPVAFWCNPISGHNTLYWYLQNLGQGPELLIRYENEEAVDDSQLPKDRFSAERLKGVDSTLKIQPAELGDSAVYLCASSSGRGNEKLFFGSGTQLSVL.

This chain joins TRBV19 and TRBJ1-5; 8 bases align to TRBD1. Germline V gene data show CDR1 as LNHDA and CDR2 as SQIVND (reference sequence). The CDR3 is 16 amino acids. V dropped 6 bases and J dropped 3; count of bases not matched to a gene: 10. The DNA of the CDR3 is TGTGCCAGTAGCCCTCGACAGGGGCTAGACAATCAGCCCCAGCATTTT. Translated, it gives CASSPRQGLDNQPQHF. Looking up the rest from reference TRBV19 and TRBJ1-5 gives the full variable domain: DGGITQSPKYLFRKEGQNVTLSCEQNLNHDAMYWYRQDPGQGLRLIYYSQIVNDFQKGDIAEGYSVSREKKESFPLTVTSAQKNPTAFYLCASSPRQGLDNQPQHFGDGTRLSIL.

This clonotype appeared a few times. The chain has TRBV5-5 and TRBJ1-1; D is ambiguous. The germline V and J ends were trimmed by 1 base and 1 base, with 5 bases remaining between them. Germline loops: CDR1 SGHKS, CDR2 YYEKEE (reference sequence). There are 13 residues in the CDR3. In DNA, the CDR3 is TGTGCCAGCAGCTTGACCTGGAACACTGAAGCTTTCTTT. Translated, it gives CASSLTWNTEAFF.

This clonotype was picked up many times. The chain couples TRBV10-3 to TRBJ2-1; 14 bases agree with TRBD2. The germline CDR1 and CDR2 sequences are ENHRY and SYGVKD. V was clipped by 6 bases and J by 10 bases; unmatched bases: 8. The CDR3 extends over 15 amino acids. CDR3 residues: CAIRAGTSGSEEQFF. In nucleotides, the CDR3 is TGTGCCATCAGGGCCGGGACTAGCGGGAGCGAAGAGCAGTTCTTC.

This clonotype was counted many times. CDR3 sequence: CASSPNRDSEQYV. Written as DNA, the CDR3 is TGTGCCAGCTCACCAAACAGGGATTCCGAGCAGTACGTC. The chain combines TRBV18 with TRBJ2-7; maybe TRBD1 (6 bases). V was trimmed by 2 bases and J by 6 bases, leaving 11 bases between them. CDR1 is KGHSH, CDR2 LQKENI, per germline. This CDR3 has 13 amino acids.

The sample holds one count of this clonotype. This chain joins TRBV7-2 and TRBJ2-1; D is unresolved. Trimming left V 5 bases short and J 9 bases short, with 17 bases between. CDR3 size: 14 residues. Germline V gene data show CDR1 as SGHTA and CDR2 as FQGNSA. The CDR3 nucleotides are TGTGCCAGCAGCCAACAGATGGATGGGATTGAGCAGTTCTTC. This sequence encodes CASSQQMDGIEQFF.

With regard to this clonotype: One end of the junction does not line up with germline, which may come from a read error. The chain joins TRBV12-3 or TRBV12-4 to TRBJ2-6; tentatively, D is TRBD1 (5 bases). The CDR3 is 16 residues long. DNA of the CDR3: TGTGCCAGCGCCCTTTTAGGGGTCTCTGGGGCCAACGTCCCGACTTTC. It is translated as CASALLGVSGANVPTF.

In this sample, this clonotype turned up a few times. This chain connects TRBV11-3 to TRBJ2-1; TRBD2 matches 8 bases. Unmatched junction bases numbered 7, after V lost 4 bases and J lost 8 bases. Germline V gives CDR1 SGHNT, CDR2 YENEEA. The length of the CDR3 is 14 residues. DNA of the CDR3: TGTGCCAGCAGCTCCGAGAGCGGGAGCGATGAGCAGTTCTTC. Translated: CASSSESGSDEQFF.

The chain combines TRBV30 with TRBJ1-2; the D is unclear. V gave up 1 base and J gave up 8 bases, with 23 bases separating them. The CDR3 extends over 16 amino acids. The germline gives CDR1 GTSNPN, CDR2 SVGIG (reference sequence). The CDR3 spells CAWSEVERTAARGYTF. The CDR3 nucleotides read TGTGCCTGGAGTGAGGTAGAAAGGACCGCTGCGAGGGGCTACACCTTC.

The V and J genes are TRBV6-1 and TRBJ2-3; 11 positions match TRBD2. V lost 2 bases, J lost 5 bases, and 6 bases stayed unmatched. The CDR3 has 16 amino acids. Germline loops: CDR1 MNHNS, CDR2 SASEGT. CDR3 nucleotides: TGTGCCAGCAGTGAAACCCTAGCGGGAGGCGGAGATACGCAGTATTTT. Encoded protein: CASSETLAGGGDTQYF.

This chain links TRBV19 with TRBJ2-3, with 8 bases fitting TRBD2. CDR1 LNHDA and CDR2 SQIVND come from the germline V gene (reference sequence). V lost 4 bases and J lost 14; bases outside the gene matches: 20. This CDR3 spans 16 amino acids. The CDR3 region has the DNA TGTGCCAGTAGTAGTAGTCCAGCGGGAGCCCGCATTGGAGTGTATTTT. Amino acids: CASSSSPAGARIGVYF.

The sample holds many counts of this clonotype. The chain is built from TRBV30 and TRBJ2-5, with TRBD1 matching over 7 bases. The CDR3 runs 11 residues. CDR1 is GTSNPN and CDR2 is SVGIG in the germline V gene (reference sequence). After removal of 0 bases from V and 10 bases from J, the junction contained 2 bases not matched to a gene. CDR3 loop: CAWSVRQGQYF. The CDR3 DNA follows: TGTGCCTGGAGTGTACGACAGGGCCAGTACTTC.

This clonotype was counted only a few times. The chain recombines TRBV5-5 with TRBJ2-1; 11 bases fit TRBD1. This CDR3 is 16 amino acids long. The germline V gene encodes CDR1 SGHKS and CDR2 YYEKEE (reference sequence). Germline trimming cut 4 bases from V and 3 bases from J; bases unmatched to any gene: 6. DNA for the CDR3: TGTGCCAGCAGCATGGCCGGGACAGGGGGCTACAATGAGCAGTTCTTC. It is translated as CASSMAGTGGYNEQFF.

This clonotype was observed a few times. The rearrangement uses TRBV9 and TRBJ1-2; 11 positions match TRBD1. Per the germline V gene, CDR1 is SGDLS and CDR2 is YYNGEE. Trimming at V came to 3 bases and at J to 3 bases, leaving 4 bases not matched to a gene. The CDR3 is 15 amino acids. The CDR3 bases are TGTGCCAGCAGCGCCCGGGGACAGGGGGACTATGGCTACACCTTC. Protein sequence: CASSARGQGDYGYTF.

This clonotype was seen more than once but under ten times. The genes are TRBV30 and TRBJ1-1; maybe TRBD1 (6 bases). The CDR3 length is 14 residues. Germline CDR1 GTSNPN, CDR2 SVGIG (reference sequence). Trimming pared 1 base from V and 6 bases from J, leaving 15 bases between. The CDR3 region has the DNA TGTGCCTGGAGTGGTGAGGCAGGGACACCTGAAGCTTTCTTT. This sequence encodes CAWSGEAGTPEAFF.

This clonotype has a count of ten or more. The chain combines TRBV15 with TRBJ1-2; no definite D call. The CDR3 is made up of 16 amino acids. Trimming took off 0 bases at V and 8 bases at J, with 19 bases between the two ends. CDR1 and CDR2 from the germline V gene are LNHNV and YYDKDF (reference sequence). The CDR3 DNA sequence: TGTGCCACCAGCAGAGATTTGAGCGGCGGAACAAGGGGCTACACCTTC. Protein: CATSRDLSGGTRGYTF.

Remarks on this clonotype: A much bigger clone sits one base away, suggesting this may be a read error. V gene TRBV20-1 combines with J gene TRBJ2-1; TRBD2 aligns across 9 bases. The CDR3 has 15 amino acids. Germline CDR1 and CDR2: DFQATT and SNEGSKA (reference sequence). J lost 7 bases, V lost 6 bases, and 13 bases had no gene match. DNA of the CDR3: TGCAGTGCCGATGCTGGGACTAGCATCTTGAATGAGCAGTTCTTC. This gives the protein CSADAGTSILNEQFF.

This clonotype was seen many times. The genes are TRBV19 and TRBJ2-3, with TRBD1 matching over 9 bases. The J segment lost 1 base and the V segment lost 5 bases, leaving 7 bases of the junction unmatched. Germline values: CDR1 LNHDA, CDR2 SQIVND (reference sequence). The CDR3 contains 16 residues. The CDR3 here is CASSLGGQGGTDTQYF. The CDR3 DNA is TGTGCCAGTAGTCTAGGGGGACAGGGTGGCACAGATACGCAGTATTTT.

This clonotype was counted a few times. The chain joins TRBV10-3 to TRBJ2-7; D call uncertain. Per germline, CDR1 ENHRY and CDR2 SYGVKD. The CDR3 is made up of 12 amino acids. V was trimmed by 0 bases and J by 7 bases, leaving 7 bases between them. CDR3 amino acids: CAISESFREQYF. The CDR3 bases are TGTGCCATCAGTGAGTCCTTCCGGGAGCAGTACTTC.

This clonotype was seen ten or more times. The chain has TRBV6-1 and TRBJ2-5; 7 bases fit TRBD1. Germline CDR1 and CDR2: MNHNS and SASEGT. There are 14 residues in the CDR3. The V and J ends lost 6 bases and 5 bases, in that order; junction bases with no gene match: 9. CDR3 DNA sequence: TGTGCCAGCAGCATACACAGGGGTGACGAGACCCAGTACTTC. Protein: CASSIHRGDETQYF.

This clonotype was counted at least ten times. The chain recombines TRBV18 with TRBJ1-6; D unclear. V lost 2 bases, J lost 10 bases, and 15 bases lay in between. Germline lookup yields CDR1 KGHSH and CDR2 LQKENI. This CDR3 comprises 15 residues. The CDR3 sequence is CASSPSQAGGSPLHF. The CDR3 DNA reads TGTGCCAGCTCACCATCTCAGGCCGGCGGGTCACCCCTCCACTTT.

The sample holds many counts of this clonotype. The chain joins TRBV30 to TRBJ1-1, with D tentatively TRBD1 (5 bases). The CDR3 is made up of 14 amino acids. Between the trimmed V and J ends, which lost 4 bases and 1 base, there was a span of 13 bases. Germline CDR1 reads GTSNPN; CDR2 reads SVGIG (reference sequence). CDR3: CAWTQWTRNTEAFF. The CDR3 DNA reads TGTGCCTGGACCCAGTGGACAAGGAACACTGAAGCTTTCTTT.